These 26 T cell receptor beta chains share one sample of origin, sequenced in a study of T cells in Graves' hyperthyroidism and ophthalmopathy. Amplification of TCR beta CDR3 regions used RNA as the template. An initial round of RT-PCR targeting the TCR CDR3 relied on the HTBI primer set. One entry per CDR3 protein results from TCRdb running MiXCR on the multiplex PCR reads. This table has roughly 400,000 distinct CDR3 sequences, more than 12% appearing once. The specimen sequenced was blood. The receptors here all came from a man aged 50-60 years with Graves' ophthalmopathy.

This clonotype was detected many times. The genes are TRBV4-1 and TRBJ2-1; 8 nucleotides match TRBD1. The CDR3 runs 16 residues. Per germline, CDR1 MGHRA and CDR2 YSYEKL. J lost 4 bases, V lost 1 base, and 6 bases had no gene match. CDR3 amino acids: CASSQGSGGAYNEQFF. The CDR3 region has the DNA TGCGCCAGCAGCCAAGGCTCAGGGGGCGCGTACAATGAGCAGTTCTTC.

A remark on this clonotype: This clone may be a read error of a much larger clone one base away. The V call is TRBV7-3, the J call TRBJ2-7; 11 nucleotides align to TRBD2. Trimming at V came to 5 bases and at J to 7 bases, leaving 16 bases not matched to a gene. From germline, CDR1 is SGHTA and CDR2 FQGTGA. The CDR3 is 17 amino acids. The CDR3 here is CASSKGAGSGRAGEQYF. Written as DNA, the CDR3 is TGTGCCAGCAGCAAAGGGGCCGGTAGCGGGAGGGCCGGTGAGCAGTACTTC.

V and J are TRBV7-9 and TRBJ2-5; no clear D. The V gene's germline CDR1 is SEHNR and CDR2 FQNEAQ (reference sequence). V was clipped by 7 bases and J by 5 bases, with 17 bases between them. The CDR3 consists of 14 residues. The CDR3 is CASTTKEPWETQYF. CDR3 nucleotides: TGTGCCAGCACCACCAAGGAGCCCTGGGAGACCCAGTACTTC. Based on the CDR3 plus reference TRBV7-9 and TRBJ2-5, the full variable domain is DTGVSQNPRHKITKRGQNVTFRCDPISEHNRLYWYRQTLGQGPEFLTYFQNEAQLEKSRLLSDRFSAERPKGSFSTLEIQRTEQGDSAMYLCASTTKEPWETQYFGPGTRLLVL.

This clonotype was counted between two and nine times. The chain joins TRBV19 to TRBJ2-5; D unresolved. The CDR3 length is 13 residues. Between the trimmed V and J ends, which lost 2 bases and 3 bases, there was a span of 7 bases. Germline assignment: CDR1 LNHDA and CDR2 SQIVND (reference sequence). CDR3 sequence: CASSISIEETQYF. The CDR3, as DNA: TGTGCCAGTAGTATATCTATCGAAGAGACCCAGTACTTC.

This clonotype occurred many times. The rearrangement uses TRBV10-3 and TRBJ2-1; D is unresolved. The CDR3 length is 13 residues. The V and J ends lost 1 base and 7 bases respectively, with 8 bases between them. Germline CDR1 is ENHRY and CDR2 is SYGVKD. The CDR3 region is CAISEFVENEQFF. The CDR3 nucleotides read TGTGCCATCAGTGAGTTTGTGGAGAATGAGCAGTTCTTC.

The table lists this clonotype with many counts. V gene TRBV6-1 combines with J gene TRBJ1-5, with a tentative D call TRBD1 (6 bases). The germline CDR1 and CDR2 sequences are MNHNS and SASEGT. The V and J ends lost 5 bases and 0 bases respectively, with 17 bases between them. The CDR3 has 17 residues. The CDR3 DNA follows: TGTGCCAGCAGTAACAGCCCGGACAGCTATAGCAATCAGCCCCAGCATTTT. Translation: CASSNSPDSYSNQPQHF.

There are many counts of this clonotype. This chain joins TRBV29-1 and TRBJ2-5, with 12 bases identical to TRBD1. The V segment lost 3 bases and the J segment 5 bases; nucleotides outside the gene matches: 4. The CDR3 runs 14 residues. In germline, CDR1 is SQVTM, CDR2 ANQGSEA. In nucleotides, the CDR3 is TGCAGCGTTGACAGGGACAGGGGGCGGGAGACCCAGTACTTC. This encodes CSVDRDRGRETQYF.

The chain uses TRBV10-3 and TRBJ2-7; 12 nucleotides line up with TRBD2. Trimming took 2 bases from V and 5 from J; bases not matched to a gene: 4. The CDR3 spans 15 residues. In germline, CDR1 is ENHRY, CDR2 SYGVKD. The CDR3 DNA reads TGTGCCATCAGTGAGGGACTAGCGGGAACACACGAGCAGTACTTC. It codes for CAISEGLAGTHEQYF.

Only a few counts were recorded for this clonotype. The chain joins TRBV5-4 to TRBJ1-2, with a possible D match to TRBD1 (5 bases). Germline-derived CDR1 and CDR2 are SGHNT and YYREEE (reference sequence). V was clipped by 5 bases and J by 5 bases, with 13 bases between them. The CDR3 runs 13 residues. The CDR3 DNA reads TGTGCCAGCAGAGCCGGGACGGAATATGGCTACACCTTC. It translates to CASRAGTEYGYTF.

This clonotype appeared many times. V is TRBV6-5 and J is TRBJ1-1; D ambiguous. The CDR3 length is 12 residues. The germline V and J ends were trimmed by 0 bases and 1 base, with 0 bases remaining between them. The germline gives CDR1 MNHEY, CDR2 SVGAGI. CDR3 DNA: TGTGCCAGCAGTTACTCGAACACTGAAGCTTTCTTT. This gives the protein CASSYSNTEAFF.

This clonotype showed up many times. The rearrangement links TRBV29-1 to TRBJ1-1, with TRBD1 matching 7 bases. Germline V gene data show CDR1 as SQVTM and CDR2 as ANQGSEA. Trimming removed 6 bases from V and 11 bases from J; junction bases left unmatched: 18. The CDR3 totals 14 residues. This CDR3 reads CSVGNRGLTFGAFF. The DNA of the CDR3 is TGCAGCGTCGGTAACAGGGGTTTAACTTTCGGGGCTTTCTTT.

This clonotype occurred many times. The CDR3 protein is CASSLVGADYGYTF. CDR3 bases: TGTGCCAGCAGCTTGGTGGGGGCTGACTATGGCTACACCTTC. The chain links TRBV5-8 to TRBJ1-2, with D maybe TRBD1 (6 bases). Trimming removed 0 bases at V and 3 bases at J, with 9 bases between. This CDR3 spans 14 amino acids. The germline gives CDR1 SGHTS, CDR2 YDEGEE.

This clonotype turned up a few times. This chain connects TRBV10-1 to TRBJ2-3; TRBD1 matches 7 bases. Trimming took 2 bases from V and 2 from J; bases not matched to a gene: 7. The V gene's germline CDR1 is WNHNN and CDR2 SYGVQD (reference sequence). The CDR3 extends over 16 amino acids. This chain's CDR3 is CASSETFRGLTDTQYF. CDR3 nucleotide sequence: TGCGCCAGCAGTGAGACCTTTAGGGGGCTCACAGATACGCAGTATTTT.

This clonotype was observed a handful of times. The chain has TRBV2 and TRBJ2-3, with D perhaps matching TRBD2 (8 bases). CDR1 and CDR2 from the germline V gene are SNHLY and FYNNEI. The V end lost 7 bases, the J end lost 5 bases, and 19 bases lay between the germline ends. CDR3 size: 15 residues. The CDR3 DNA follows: TGTGCCAGCAAAAAAACAGGGGCGGGAGGAGATACGCAGTATTTT. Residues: CASKKTGAGGDTQYF.

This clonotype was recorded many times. Here the CDR3 DNA reads TGTGCCAGCCAGGGGGCCGAAGAAAAACTGTTTTTT. It specifies CASQGAEEKLFF. The gene calls are TRBV6-1 and TRBJ1-4; 8 nucleotides line up with TRBD1. In germline, CDR1 is MNHNS, CDR2 SASEGT. This CDR3 comprises 12 residues. With 8 bases clipped from V and 8 bases from J, the junction kept 4 bases outside the gene matches.

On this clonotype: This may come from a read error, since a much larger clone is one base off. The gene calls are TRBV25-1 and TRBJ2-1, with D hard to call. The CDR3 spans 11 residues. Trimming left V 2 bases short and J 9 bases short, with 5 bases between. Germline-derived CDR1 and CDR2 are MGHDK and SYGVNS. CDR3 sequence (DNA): TGTGCCAGCAGTGAAATGAGTGAGCAGTTCTTC. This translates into CASSEMSEQFF.

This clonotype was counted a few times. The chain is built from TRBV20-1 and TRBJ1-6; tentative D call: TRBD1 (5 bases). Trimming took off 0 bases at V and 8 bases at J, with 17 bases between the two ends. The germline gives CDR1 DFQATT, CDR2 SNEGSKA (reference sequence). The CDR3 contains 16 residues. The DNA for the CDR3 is TGCAGTGCTAGAGATCTGGGGGGTGTAGGGGATTCACCCCTCCACTTT. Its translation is CSARDLGGVGDSPLHF.

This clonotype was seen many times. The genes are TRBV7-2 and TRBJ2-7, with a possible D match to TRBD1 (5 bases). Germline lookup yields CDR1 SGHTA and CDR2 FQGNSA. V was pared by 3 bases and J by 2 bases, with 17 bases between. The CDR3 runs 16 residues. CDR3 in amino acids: CASSFPNDSNTYEQYF. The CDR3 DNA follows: TGTGCCAGCAGCTTCCCCAATGACAGTAATACCTACGAGCAGTACTTC. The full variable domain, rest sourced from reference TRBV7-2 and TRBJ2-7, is GAGVSQSPSNKVTEKGKDVELRCDPISGHTALYWYRQSLGQGLEFLIYFQGNSAPDKSGLPSDRFSAERTGGSVSTLTIQRTQQEDSAVYLCASSFPNDSNTYEQYFGPGTRLTVT.

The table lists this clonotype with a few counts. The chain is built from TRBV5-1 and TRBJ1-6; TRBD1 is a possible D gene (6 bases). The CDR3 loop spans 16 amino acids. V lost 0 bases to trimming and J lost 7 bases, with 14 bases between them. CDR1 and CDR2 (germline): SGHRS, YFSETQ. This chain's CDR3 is CASSLGVGHQNSPLHF. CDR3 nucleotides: TGCGCCAGCAGCTTGGGCGTGGGACACCAGAATTCACCCCTCCACTTT.

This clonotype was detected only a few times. The CDR3 here is CSASSYPGEQFF. DNA of the CDR3: TGCAGTGCTAGCAGCTACCCGGGTGAGCAGTTCTTC. The rearrangement joins TRBV20-1 to TRBJ2-1; D is uncertain. The V end lost 3 bases, the J end lost 9 bases, and 12 bases lay between the germline ends. The CDR3 totals 12 residues. The germline CDR1 and CDR2 sequences are DFQATT and SNEGSKA (reference sequence).

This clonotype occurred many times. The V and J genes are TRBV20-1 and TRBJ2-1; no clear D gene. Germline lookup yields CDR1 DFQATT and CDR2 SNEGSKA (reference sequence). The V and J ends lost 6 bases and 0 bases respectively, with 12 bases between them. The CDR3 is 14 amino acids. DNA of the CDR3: TGCAGTGCAGCCGAGACGAGCTCCTACAATGAGCAGTTCTTC. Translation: CSAAETSSYNEQFF.

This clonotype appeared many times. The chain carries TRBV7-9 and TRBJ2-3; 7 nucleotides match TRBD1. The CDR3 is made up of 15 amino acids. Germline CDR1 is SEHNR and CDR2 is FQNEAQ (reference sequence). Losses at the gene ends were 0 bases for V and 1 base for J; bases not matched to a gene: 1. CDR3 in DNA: TGTGCCAGCAGCTTAGCGGGACAGCGCACAGATACGCAGTATTTT. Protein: CASSLAGQRTDTQYF.

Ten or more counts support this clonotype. The DNA for the CDR3 is TGTGCCATCAGGGAGCGGGAGTTAGCCCTCAATGAGCAGTTCTTC. Its protein is CAIRERELALNEQFF. The chain is built from TRBV10-3 and TRBJ2-1, with 8 bases lining up with TRBD2. The CDR3 runs to 15 residues. Germline values: CDR1 ENHRY, CDR2 SYGVKD. The V and J ends lost 6 bases and 6 bases, in that order; junction bases with no gene match: 10.

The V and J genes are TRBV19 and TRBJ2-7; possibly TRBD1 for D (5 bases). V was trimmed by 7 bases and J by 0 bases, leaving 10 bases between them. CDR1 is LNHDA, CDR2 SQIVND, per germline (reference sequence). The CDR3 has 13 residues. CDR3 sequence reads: CASMGRSSYEQYF. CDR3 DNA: TGTGCCAGTATGGGGCGGAGCTCCTACGAGCAGTACTTC.

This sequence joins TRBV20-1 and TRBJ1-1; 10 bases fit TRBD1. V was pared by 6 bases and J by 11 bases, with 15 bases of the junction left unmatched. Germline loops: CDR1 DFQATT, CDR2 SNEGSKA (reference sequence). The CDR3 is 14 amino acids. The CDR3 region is CSAIPGQGMEQAFF. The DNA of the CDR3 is TGCAGTGCCATACCGGGACAGGGGATGGAGCAGGCTTTCTTT.

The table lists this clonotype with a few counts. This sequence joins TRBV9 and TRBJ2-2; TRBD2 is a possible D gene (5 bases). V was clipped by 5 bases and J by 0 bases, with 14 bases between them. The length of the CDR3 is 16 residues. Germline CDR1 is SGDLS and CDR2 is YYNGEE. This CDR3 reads CASSQRLPANTGELFF. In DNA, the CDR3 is TGTGCCAGCAGTCAAAGACTACCCGCGAACACCGGGGAGCTGTTTTTT.